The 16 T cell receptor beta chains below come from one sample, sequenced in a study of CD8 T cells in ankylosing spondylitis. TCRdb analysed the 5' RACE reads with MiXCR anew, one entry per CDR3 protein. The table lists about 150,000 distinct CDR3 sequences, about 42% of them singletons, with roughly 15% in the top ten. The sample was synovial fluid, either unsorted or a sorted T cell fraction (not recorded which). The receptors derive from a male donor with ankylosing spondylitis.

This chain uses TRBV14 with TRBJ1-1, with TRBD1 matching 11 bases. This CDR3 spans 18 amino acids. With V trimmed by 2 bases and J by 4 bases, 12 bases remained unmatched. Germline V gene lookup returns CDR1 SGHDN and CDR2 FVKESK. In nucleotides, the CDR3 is TGTGCCAGCAGCCAACTCTACCGGACAGGGGGCGGAAGCACTGAAGCTTTCTTT. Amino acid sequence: CASSQLYRTGGGSTEAFF.

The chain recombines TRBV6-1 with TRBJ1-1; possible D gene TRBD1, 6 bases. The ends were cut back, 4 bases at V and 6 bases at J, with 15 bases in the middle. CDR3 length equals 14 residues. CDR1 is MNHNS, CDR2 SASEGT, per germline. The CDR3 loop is CASSAQGGAAEAFF. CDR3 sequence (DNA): TGTGCCAGCAGTGCCCAAGGGGGAGCAGCTGAAGCTTTCTTT.

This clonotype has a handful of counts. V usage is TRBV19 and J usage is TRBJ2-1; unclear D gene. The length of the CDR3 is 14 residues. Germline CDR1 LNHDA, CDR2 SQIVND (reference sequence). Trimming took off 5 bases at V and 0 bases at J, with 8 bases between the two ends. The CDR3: CASSWQFSYNEQFF. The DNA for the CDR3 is TGTGCCAGTAGTTGGCAGTTCTCCTACAATGAGCAGTTCTTC.

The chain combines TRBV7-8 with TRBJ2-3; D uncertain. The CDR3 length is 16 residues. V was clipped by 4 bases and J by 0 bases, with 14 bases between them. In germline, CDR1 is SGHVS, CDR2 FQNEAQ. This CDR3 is CASSWHVWRSTDTQYF. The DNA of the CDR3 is TGTGCCAGCAGCTGGCATGTATGGCGTAGCACAGATACGCAGTATTTT.

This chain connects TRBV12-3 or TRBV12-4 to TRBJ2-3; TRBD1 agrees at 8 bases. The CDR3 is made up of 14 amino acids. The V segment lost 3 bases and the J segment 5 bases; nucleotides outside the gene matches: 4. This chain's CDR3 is CASSFRGHQDTQYF. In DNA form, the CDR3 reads TGTGCCAGCAGTTTCAGGGGGCACCAAGATACGCAGTATTTT.

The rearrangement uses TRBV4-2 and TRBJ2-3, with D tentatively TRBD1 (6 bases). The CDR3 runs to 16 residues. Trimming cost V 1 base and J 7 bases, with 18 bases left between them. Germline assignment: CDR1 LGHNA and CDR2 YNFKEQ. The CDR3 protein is CASSQVWGLAWYTQYF. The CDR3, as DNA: TGTGCCAGCAGCCAAGTTTGGGGGCTAGCATGGTATACGCAGTATTTT.

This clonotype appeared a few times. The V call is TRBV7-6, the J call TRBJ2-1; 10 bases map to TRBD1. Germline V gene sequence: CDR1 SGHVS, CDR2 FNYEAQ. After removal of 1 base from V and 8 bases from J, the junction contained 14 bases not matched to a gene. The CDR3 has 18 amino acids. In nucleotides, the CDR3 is TGTGCCAGCAGCTTAGGACAGGGTATGACGGGACAGGGGTATGAGCAGTTCTTC. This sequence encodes CASSLGQGMTGQGYEQFF. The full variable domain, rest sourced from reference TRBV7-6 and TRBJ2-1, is GAGVSQSPRYKVTKRGQDVALRCDPISGHVSLYWYRQALGQGPEFLTYFNYEAQQDKSGLPNDRFSAERPEGSISTLTIQRTEQRDSAMYRCASSLGQGMTGQGYEQFFGPGTRLTVL.

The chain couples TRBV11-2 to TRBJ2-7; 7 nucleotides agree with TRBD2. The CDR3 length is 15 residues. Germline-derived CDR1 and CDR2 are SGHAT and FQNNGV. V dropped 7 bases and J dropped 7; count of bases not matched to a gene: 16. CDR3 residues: CASTEKAGVWAEQYF. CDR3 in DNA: TGTGCCAGCACCGAGAAGGCGGGGGTCTGGGCAGAGCAGTACTTC.

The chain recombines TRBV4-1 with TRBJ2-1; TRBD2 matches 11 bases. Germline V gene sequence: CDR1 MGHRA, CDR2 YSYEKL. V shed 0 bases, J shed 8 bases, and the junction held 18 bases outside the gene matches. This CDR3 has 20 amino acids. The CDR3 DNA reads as TGCGCCAGCAGCCAAGATCGGAATAGCGGGAGGGTCAGATACCGGTATGAGCAGTTCTTC. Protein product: CASSQDRNSGRVRYRYEQFF.

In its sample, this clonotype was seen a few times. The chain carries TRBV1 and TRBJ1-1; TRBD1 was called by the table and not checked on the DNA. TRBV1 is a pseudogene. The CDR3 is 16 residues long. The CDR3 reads CTSSQENRGPNTEAFF. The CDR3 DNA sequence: TGCACCAGCAGCCAAGAAAACAGGGGTCCGAACACTGAAGCTTTCTTT.

The CDR3 is CASSSRTGVYNEQFF. The CDR3 DNA reads as TGTGCCAGCAGTTCCCGGACAGGGGTCTACAATGAGCAGTTCTTC. This chain links TRBV6-5 with TRBJ2-1; 9 bases are shared with TRBD1. The germline gives CDR1 MNHEY, CDR2 SVGAGI. Trimming at V came to 4 bases and at J to 3 bases, leaving 4 bases not matched to a gene. This CDR3 comprises 15 residues.

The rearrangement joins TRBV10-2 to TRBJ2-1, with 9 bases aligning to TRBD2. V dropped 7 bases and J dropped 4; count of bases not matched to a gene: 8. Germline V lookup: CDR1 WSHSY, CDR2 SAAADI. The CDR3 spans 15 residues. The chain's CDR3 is CASTVGLASYNEQFF. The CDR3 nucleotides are TGCGCCAGCACCGTGGGACTAGCAAGTTACAATGAGCAGTTCTTC.

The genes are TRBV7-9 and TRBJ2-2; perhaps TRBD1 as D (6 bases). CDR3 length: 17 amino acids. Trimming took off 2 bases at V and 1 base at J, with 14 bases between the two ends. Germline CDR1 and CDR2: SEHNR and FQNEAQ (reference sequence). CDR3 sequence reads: CASSLFPDSMNTGELFF. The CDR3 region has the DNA TGTGCCAGCAGCTTATTCCCGGACAGCATGAACACCGGGGAGCTGTTTTTT.

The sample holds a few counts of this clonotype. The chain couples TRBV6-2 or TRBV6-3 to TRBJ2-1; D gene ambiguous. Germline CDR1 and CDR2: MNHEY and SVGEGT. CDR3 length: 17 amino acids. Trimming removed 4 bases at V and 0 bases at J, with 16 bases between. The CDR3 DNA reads TGTGCCAGCAGTTCGAGTTTCCTTGCACCCTCCTACAATGAGCAGTTCTTC. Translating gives CASSSSFLAPSYNEQFF.

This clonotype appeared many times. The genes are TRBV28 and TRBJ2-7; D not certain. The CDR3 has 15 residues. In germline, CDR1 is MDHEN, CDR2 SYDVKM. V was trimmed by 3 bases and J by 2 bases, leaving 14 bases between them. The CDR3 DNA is TGTGCCAGCAGTTTCTCCTCGAGCCTAGCCTACGAGCAGTACTTC. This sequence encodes CASSFSSSLAYEQYF.

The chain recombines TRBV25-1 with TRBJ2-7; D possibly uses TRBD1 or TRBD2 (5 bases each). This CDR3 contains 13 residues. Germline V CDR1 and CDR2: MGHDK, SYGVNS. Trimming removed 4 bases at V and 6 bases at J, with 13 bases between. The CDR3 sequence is CASSAGTHSEQYF. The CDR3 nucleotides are TGTGCCAGCAGTGCAGGGACCCACTCCGAGCAGTACTTC.